The 27 T cell receptor beta chains reported below all come from one sample, sequenced in a study of blood T cell repertoires in COVID-19. Clones were sequenced by immunoSEQ multiplex PCR, and TCRdb holds only the in-frame ones, with some missing. The table records under 70,000 clones, more than 70% of them present only once. The sample comprised peripheral blood. The receptors here all came from a woman between 65 and 79 years old with acute or convalescent COVID-19.

V is TRBV28 and J is TRBJ2-2, with D unresolved. The CDR3 has 13 amino acids. The germline V and J ends were trimmed by 4 bases and 3 bases, with 6 bases remaining between them. Germline V gene lookup returns CDR1 MDHEN and CDR2 SYDVKM. The CDR3 sequence: CASSSVYTGELFF. In DNA, the CDR3 is TGTGCCAGCAGTTCAGTATACACCGGGGAGCTGTTTTTT.

This clone came up a few times. CDR3 amino acids: CASSYGQVDTGELFF. The CDR3 DNA follows: TGTGCCAGCAGTTATGGACAGGTAGACACCGGGGAGCTGTTTTTT. The chain joins TRBV6-5 to TRBJ2-2, with 7 bases aligning to TRBD1. Germline-derived CDR1 and CDR2 are MNHEY and SVGAGI. The CDR3 has 15 amino acids. J lost 3 bases, V lost 3 bases, and 4 bases had no gene match.

The genes are TRBV7-2 and TRBJ1-1; TRBD1 aligns across 8 bases. Germline CDR1 SGHTA, CDR2 FQGNSA. The CDR3 spans 14 residues. With V trimmed by 5 bases and J by 1 base, 3 bases remained unmatched. The CDR3 reads CASSRQGSNTEAFF. In nucleotides, the CDR3 is TGTGCCAGCAGCAGACAGGGGTCGAACACTGAAGCTTTCTTT.

The chain uses TRBV7-2 and TRBJ2-1; 8 positions match TRBD1. The length of the CDR3 is 15 residues. Germline trimming cut 7 bases from V and 2 bases from J; bases unmatched to any gene: 7. Per germline, CDR1 SGHTA and CDR2 FQGNSA. The CDR3 DNA reads TGTGCCAGCAAAACGGACAGGGCAGCCTACAATGAGCAGTTCTTC. The encoded protein is CASKTDRAAYNEQFF.

The chain couples TRBV7-8 to TRBJ2-7; D may be TRBD1 (5 bases). The CDR3 totals 14 residues. Germline CDR1 and CDR2: SGHVS and FQNEAQ. V lost 2 bases and J lost 6, with 14 bases in between. As DNA, the CDR3 is TGTGCCAGCAGCTTAACTACTTACAGGATCGAGCAGTACTTC. It codes for CASSLTTYRIEQYF.

The chain joins TRBV18 to TRBJ1-1; TRBD1 matches at 9 bases. V shed 3 bases, J shed 2 bases, and the junction held 1 base outside the gene matches. The CDR3 length is 14 residues. Germline CDR1 reads KGHSH; CDR2 reads LQKENI. As DNA, the CDR3 is TGTGCCAGCTCACCGGACAGGGGAAACACTGAAGCTTTCTTT. Translated: CASSPDRGNTEAFF.

This chain links TRBV9 with TRBJ2-1; maybe TRBD2 (6 bases). Germline assignment: CDR1 SGDLS and CDR2 YYNGEE. V was cut by 3 bases and J by 9 bases, with 13 bases left in between. The CDR3 consists of 13 residues. The CDR3, as DNA: TGTGCCAGCAGCGCGCGGACTACCGGTGAGCAGTTCTTC. Translating gives CASSARTTGEQFF.

The V call is TRBV7-3, the J call TRBJ1-1; D call uncertain. Germline V gene data show CDR1 as SGHTA and CDR2 as FQGTGA. This CDR3 is built from 13 residues. V was pared by 0 bases and J by 6 bases, with 8 bases between. CDR3 loop: CASSLTQMAEAFF. Here the CDR3 DNA reads TGTGCCAGCAGCTTAACACAAATGGCTGAAGCTTTCTTT.

The V call is TRBV27, the J call TRBJ1-4; TRBD1 is a possible D gene (5 bases). In germline, CDR1 is MNHEY, CDR2 SMNVEV (reference sequence). CDR3 length: 16 amino acids. Trimming cost V 7 bases and J 2 bases, with 17 bases left between them. The CDR3 bases are TGTGCCAGCACCAACAGGCCCGGGGGGACTAATGAAAAACTGTTTTTT. This gives the protein CASTNRPGGTNEKLFF.

CDR3 amino acids: CATSKGALYEQYF. Here the CDR3 DNA reads TGTGCCACCAGCAAGGGGGCCTTGTACGAGCAGTACTTC. J is TRBJ2-7 and V is TRBV15, with TRBD1 identical over 7 bases. CDR3 length: 13 residues. V shed 4 bases and J 4 bases; nucleotides not matched to a gene: 4. Germline loops: CDR1 LNHNV, CDR2 YYDKDF (reference sequence). The full variable domain, with the rest looked up from reference TRBV15 and TRBJ2-7, is DAMVIQNPRYQVTQFGKPVTLSCSQTLNHNVMYWYQQKSSQAPKLLFHYYDKDFNNEADTPDNFQSRRPNTSFCFLDIRSPGLGDTAMYLCATSKGALYEQYFGPGTRLTVT.

CDR3 bases: TGCGCCAGCAGCTTGGGCAGGGCTATTGGAAACACCATATATTTT. Its protein product is CASSLGRAIGNTIYF. This sequence joins TRBV5-1 and TRBJ1-3; D possibly corresponds to TRBD1 (5 bases). The CDR3 has 15 amino acids. V shed 0 bases and J shed 3 bases, with 10 bases lying between them. Germline loops: CDR1 SGHRS, CDR2 YFSETQ.

The chain uses TRBV19 and TRBJ2-1, with 11 bases identical to TRBD2. CDR3 length: 16 amino acids. From germline, CDR1 is LNHDA and CDR2 SQIVND (reference sequence). The V segment lost 5 bases and the J segment 3 bases; nucleotides outside the gene matches: 6. CDR3 amino acids: CASSARTSGRYNEQFF. The CDR3, as DNA: TGTGCCAGTAGTGCACGGACTAGCGGGCGCTACAATGAGCAGTTCTTC.

The chain joins TRBV14 to TRBJ1-2, with 8 bases matching TRBD1. CDR3 length: 16 residues. V was pared by 0 bases and J by 3 bases, with 6 bases of the junction left unmatched. Germline V gene lookup returns CDR1 SGHDN and CDR2 FVKESK. The CDR3, as DNA: TGTGCCAGCAGCCAAGACCCTGGACAGGGAGACTATGGCTACACCTTC. It yields the protein CASSQDPGQGDYGYTF.

This sequence joins TRBV28 and TRBJ1-1, with D perhaps TRBD1 (6 bases). This CDR3 is 13 amino acids long. From germline, CDR1 is MDHEN and CDR2 SYDVKM. Trimming left V 6 bases short and J 0 bases short, with 8 bases between. Here the CDR3 reads CASSRQVNTEAFF. The CDR3, as DNA: TGTGCCAGCAGCCGACAGGTGAACACTGAAGCTTTCTTT.

This chain uses TRBV7-8 with TRBJ1-1, with D hard to call. V lost 11 bases and J 2 bases, leaving 18 bases between the germline ends. The CDR3 extends over 14 amino acids. Germline CDR1 reads SGHVS; CDR2 reads FQNEAQ. The CDR3 region is CASSLTYLNTEAFF. The CDR3 DNA reads TGTGCCTCCAGCCTGACTTACTTAAACACTGAAGCTTTCTTT.

This clone came up once. V gene TRBV27 combines with J gene TRBJ2-3, with D uncertain. This CDR3 contains 11 residues. Germline V gene data show CDR1 as MNHEY and CDR2 as SMNVEV (reference sequence). The germline V and J ends were trimmed by 3 bases and 5 bases, with 3 bases remaining between them. CDR3 sequence reads: CASSFLDTQYF. CDR3 nucleotides: TGTGCCAGCAGTTTCCTAGATACGCAGTATTTT.

This chain uses TRBV2 with TRBJ1-4; weak D call: TRBD1 (5 bases). CDR1 and CDR2 (germline): SNHLY, FYNNEI. The V end lost 4 bases, the J end lost 2 bases, and 11 bases lay between the germline ends. CDR3 size: 15 residues. In DNA, the CDR3 is TGTGCCAGCAGTGCAAGGGGAGGGACTAATGAAAAACTGTTTTTT. Protein: CASSARGGTNEKLFF. Combining the CDR3 with reference TRBV2 and TRBJ1-4 gives the whole variable domain EPEVTQTPSHQVTQMGQEVILRCVPISNHLYFYWYRQILGQKVEFLVSFYNNEISEKSEIFDDQFSVERPDGSNFTLKIRSTKLEDSAMYFCASSARGGTNEKLFFGSGTQLSVL.

The genes are TRBV19 and TRBJ2-1; 7 positions match TRBD2. V trimming: 7 bases; J trimming: 7 bases; junction bases outside the gene matches: 13. The CDR3 sequence is 15 residues long. Per the germline V gene, CDR1 is LNHDA and CDR2 is SQIVND (reference sequence). The CDR3 loop is CASKAWTSEGNEQFF. CDR3 in DNA: TGTGCCAGTAAAGCATGGACTAGTGAAGGTAATGAGCAGTTCTTC.

This sequence joins TRBV5-1 and TRBJ2-1; TRBD2 matches 9 bases. The ends lost 4 bases at V and 6 bases at J; junction bases unmatched: 5. The CDR3 loop spans 14 amino acids. CDR1 and CDR2 (germline): SGHRS, YFSETQ. CDR3 in amino acids: CASSLSGGFNEQFF. The CDR3 DNA is TGCGCCAGCAGCCTTAGCGGGGGTTTCAATGAGCAGTTCTTC.

V and J are TRBV10-3 and TRBJ1-1; the D is unclear. CDR1 and CDR2 (germline): ENHRY, SYGVKD. The length of the CDR3 is 13 residues. V was pared by 6 bases and J by 0 bases, with 8 bases between. DNA for the CDR3: TGTGCCATCAGCCAAGACATGAACACTGAAGCTTTCTTT. As protein: CAISQDMNTEAFF.

In this sample, this clone turned up a few times. The V and J genes are TRBV3-1 (or the pseudogene TRBV3-2) and TRBJ1-1, with a tentative D call TRBD1 (5 bases). The CDR3 is 14 amino acids. The germline CDR1 and CDR2 sequences are LGHDT and YNNKEL (reference sequence). The V end was cut by 7 bases, the J end by 5 bases, with 17 bases between. CDR3 bases: TGTGCCAGCACCTCGTCGGGGGGAAGTACTGAAGCTTTCTTT. Residues: CASTSSGGSTEAFF.

The chain recombines TRBV7-8 with TRBJ1-1; a weak D match, TRBD1 (5 bases). Trimming removed 0 bases from V and 7 bases from J, with 18 bases in between. The CDR3 is 16 residues long. Germline CDR1 is SGHVS and CDR2 is FQNEAQ. Here the CDR3 reads CASSLARGGVGDEAFF. CDR3 sequence (DNA): TGTGCCAGCAGCTTAGCCCGGGGAGGGGTTGGGGATGAAGCTTTCTTT. The full variable domain, completed using reference TRBV7-8 and TRBJ1-1, is GAGVSQSPRYKVAKRGQDVALRCDPISGHVSLFWYQQALGQGPEFLTYFQNEAQLDKSGLPSDRFFAERPEGSVSTLKIQRTQQEDSAVYLCASSLARGGVGDEAFFGQGTRLTVV.

This chain joins TRBV28 and TRBJ1-1; 8 bases are a match to TRBD1. The V gene's germline CDR1 is MDHEN and CDR2 SYDVKM. V was clipped by 7 bases and J by 0 bases; unmatched bases: 4. CDR3 length: 14 residues. The CDR3 reads CASITGGVNTEAFF. CDR3 coding DNA: TGTGCCAGCATTACAGGGGGAGTGAACACTGAAGCTTTCTTT. Full variable domain (remainder filled in from reference TRBV28 and TRBJ1-1): DVKVTQSSRYLVKRTGEKVFLECVQDMDHENMFWYRQDPGLGLRLIYFSYDVKMKEKGDIPEGYSVSREKKERFSLILESASTNQTSMYLCASITGGVNTEAFFGQGTRLTVV.

The chain has TRBV25-1 and TRBJ2-7, with 12 bases matching TRBD1. The CDR3 consists of 14 residues. The germline gives CDR1 MGHDK, CDR2 SYGVNS. The V gene end was trimmed by 5 bases and the J gene end by 12 bases; junction bases not matched to a gene: 11. The CDR3, as DNA: TGTGCCAGCAGTCTCGGGACAGGGGGCCAGGAGGTGTACTTC. The encoded protein is CASSLGTGGQEVYF.

CDR3 protein: CSVLEDTQYF. The CDR3 DNA sequence: TGCAGCGTACTTGAAGATACGCAGTATTTT. The chain has TRBV29-1 and TRBJ2-3; D is uncertain. The CDR3 extends over 10 amino acids. Trimming cost V 6 bases and J 5 bases, with 6 bases left between them. The V gene's germline CDR1 is SQVTM and CDR2 ANQGSEA.

The table lists this clone with a few counts. The chain links TRBV9 to TRBJ2-1, with 7 bases that match TRBD2. V was pared by 5 bases and J by 7 bases, with 12 bases of the junction left unmatched. The CDR3 length is 15 residues. Germline V CDR1 and CDR2: SGDLS, YYNGEE. In DNA, the CDR3 is TGTGCCAGCAGTTGGTTCTCCAGCGGGGTAAATGAGCAGTTCTTC. As protein: CASSWFSSGVNEQFF.

The genes are TRBV5-4 and TRBJ1-3; possibly TRBD1 for D (5 bases). Germline V gene lookup returns CDR1 SGHNT and CDR2 YYREEE (reference sequence). The CDR3 runs 16 residues. Trimming left V 4 bases short and J 3 bases short, with 17 bases between. CDR3 in amino acids: CASSPHGGGGGNTIYF. CDR3 nucleotides: TGTGCCAGCAGCCCCCATGGCGGGGGAGGTGGAAACACCATATATTTT.